Listed below are T cell receptor beta chains from one sample, sequenced in a study of cytomegalovirus exposure and HLA in healthy donors. Generated by immunoSEQ multiplex PCR, the TCRdb table keeps only in-frame clones and is missing some. The table has 65,000 to 100,000 clones, nearly 80% seen once. Sequenced input: PBMCs. These receptors were collected from a female donor in good health and CMV-seronegative. Each CDR3 is given with its conserved first and last residue.

J	V	CDR3
TRBJ2-7	TRBV14	CASSQGPRGGRYEQYF
TRBJ2-1	TRBV4-1	CASSLWLAGGSYNEQFF
TRBJ2-1	TRBV6-5	CASSQQGGRTFF
TRBJ1-5	TRBV4-2	CASSQEAGGSNQPQHF
TRBJ2-2	TRBV19	CASSIVPLVVGELFF
TRBJ2-3	TRBV15	CATSRGPASGTDTQYF
TRBJ1-5	TRBV19	CAASSGTAPNQPQHF
TRBJ1-5	TRBV10-3	CAISATGQYSNQPQHF
TRBJ2-5	TRBV5-1	CASSLGLPGETQYF
TRBJ1-1	TRBV6-1	CASNARVNTEAFF
TRBJ2-1	TRBV7-3	CASSLFPGLASNEQFF
TRBJ1-1	TRBV7-3	CASSPTGTQRNTEAFF
TRBJ1-5	TRBV19	CASTRDWQPQHF
TRBJ2-1	TRBV9	CASSSSSGNEQFF
TRBJ1-1	TRBV5-4	CASSLVRGLENTEAFF
TRBJ1-1	TRBV7-8	CASSLSVGAWAFF
TRBJ1-6	TRBV7-8	CASRPRAGANSPLHF
TRBJ2-7	TRBV28	CASAIGSYEQYF
TRBJ1-1	TRBV6-5	CASSRPGTVNTEAFF
TRBJ2-7	TRBV19	CASSNPGAYEQYF
TRBJ1-4	TRBV5-4	CASSRTGVANEKLFF